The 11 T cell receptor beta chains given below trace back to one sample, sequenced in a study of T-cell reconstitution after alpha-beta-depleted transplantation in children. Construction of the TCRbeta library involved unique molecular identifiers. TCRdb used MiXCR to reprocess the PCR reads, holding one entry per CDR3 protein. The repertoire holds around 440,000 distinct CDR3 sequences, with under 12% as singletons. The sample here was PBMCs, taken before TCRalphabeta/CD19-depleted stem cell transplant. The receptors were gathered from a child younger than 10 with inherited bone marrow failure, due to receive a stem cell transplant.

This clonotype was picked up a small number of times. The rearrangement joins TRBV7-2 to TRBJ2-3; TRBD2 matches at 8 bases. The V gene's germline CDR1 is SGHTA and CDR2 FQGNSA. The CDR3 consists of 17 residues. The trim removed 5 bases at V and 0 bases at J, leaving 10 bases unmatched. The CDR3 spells CASSPVTSAPSTDTQYF. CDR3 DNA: TGTGCCAGCAGCCCTGTGACTAGCGCCCCAAGCACAGATACGCAGTATTTT.

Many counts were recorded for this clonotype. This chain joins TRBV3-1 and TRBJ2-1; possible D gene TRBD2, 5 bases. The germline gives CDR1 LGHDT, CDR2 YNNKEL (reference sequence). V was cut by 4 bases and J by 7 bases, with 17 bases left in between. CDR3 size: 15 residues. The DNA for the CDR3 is TGTGCCAGCAGCCCCATGCAACCTACGGGGAATGAGCAGTTCTTC. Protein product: CASSPMQPTGNEQFF.

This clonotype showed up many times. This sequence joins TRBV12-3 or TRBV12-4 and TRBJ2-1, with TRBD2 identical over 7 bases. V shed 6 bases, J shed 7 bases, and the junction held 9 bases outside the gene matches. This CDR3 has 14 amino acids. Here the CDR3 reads CASRETGGGNEQFF. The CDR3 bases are TGTGCCAGCAGGGAGACGGGAGGCGGAAATGAGCAGTTCTTC.

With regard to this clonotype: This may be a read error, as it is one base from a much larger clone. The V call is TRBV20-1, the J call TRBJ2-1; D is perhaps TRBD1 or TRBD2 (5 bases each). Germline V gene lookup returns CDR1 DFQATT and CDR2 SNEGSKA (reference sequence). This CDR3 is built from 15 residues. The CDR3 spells CSGRVGVAGYNEQFF. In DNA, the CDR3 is TGCAGTGGTAGAGTGGGGGTAGCTGGATACAATGAGCAGTTCTTC.

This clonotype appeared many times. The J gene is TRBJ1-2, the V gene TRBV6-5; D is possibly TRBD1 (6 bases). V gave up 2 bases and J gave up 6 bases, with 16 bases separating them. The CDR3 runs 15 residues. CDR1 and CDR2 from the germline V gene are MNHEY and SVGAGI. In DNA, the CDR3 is TGTGCCAGCAGTTACCAGGGGACCCATGGAGATGGCTACACCTTC. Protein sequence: CASSYQGTHGDGYTF.

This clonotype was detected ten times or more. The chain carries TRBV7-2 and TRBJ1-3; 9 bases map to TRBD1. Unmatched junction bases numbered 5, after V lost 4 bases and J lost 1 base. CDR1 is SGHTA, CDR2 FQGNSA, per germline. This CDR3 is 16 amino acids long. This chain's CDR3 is CASSWTDRGSGNTIYF. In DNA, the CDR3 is TGTGCCAGCAGCTGGACCGACAGGGGGTCTGGAAACACCATATATTTT.

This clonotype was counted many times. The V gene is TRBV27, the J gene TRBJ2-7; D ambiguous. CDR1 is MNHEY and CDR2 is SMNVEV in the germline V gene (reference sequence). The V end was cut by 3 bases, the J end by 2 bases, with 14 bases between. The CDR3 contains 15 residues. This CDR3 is CASSLTGKAAYEQYF. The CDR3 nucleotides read TGTGCCAGCAGTTTGACCGGTAAGGCGGCCTACGAGCAGTACTTC.

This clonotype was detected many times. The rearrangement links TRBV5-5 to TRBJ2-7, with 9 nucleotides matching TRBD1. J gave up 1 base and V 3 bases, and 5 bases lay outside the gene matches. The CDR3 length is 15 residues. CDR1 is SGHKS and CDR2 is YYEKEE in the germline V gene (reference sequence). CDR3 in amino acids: CASSWDRVRSYEQYF. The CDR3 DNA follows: TGTGCCAGCAGCTGGGACAGGGTACGGTCCTACGAGCAGTACTTC.

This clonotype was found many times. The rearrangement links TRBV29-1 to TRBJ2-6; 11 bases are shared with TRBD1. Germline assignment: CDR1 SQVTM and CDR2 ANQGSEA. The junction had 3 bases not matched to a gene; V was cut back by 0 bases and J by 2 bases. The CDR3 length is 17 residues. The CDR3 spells CSVEDPGQGAGANVLTF. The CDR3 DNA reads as TGCAGCGTTGAAGACCCGGGACAGGGGGCTGGGGCCAACGTCCTGACTTTC.

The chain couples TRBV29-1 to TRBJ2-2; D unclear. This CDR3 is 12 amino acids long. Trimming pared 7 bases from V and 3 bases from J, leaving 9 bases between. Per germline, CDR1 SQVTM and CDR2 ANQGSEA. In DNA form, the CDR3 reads TGCAGCGCCGTCCGATACACCGGGGAGCTGTTTTTT. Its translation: CSAVRYTGELFF.

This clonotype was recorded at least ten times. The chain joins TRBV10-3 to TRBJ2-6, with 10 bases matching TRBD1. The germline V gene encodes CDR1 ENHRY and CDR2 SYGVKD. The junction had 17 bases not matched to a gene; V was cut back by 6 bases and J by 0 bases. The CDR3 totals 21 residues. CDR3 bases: TGTGCCATCAGAGCCGGGACAGGGGAGCCTAGCGGTAACTCTGGGGCCAACGTCCTGACTTTC. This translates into CAIRAGTGEPSGNSGANVLTF.